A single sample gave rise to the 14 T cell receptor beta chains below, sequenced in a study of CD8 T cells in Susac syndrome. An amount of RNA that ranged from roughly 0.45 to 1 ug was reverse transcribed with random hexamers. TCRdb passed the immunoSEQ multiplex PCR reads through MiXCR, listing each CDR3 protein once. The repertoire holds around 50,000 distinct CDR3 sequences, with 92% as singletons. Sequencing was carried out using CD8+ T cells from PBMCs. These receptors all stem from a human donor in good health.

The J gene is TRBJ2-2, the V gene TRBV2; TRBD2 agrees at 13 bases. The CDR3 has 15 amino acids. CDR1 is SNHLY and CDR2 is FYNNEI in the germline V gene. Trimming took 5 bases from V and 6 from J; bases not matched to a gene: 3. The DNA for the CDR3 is TGTGCCAGCAGTCAACTAGCGGGAGGGCCCGGGGAGCTGTTTTTT. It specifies CASSQLAGGPGELFF.

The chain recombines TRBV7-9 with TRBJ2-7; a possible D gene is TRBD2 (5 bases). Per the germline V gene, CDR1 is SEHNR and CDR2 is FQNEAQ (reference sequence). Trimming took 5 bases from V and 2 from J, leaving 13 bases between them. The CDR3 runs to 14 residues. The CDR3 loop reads CASSPSDGTYEQYF. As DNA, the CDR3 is TGTGCCAGCAGCCCTTCGGACGGGACCTACGAGCAGTACTTC.

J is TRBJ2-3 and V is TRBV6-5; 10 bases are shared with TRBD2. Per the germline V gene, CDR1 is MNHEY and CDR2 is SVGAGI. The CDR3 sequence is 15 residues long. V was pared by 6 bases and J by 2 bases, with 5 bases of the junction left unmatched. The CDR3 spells CASRLAGGDTDTQYF. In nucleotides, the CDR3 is TGTGCCAGCAGATTAGCGGGAGGTGACACAGATACGCAGTATTTT.

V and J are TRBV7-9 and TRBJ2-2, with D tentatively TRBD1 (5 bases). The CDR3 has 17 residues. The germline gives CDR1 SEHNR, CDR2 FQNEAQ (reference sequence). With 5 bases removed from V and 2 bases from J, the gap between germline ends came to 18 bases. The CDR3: CASSPTFGHTNTGELFF. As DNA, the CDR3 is TGTGCCAGCAGCCCCACTTTCGGACACACTAACACCGGGGAGCTGTTTTTT.

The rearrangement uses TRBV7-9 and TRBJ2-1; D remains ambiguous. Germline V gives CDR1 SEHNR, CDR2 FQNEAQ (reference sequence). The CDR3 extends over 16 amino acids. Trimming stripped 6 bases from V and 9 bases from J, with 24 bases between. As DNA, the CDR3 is TGTGCCAGCAGTCCTACGGTGGCTACCTCCACGCTTGAGCAGTTCTTC. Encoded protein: CASSPTVATSTLEQFF.

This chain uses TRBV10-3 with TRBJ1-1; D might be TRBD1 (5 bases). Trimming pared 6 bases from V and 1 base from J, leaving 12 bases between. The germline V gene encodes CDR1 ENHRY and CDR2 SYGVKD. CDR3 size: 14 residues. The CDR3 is CAIRGGSPNTEAFF. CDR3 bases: TGTGCCATCAGGGGGGGGAGTCCGAACACTGAAGCTTTCTTT.

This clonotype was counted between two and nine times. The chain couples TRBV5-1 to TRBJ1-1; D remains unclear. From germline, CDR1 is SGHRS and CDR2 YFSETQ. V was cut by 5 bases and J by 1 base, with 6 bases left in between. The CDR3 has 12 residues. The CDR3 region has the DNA TGCGCCAGCAGGCTAGGGAACACTGAAGCTTTCTTT. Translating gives CASRLGNTEAFF.

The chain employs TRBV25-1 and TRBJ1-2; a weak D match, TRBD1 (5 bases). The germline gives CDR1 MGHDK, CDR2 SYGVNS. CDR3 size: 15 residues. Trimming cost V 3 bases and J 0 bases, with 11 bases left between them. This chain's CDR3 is CASSEIGAANYGYTF. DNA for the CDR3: TGTGCCAGCAGTGAGATCGGGGCGGCTAACTATGGCTACACCTTC.

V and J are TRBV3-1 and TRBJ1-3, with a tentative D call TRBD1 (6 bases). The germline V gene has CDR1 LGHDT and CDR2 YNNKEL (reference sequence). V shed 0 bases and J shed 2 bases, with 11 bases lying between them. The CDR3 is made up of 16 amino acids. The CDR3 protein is CASSQEWGAAGNTIYF. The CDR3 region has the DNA TGTGCCAGCAGCCAAGAGTGGGGGGCTGCTGGAAACACCATATATTTT. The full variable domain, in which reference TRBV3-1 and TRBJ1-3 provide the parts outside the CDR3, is DTAVSQTPKYLVTQMGNDKSIKCEQNLGHDTMYWYKQDSKKFLKIMFSYNNKELIINETVPNRFSPKSPDKAHLNLHINSLELGDSAVYFCASSQEWGAAGNTIYFGEGSWLTVV.

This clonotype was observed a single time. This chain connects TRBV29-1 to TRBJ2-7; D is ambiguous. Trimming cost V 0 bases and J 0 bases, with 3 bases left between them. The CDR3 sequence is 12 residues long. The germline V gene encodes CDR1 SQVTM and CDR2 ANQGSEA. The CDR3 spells CSVEDYSYEQYF. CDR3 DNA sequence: TGCAGCGTTGAAGATTACTCCTACGAGCAGTACTTC.

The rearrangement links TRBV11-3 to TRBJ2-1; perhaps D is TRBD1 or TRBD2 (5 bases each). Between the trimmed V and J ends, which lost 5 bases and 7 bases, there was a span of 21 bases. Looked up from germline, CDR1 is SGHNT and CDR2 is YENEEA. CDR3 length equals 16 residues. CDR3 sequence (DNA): TGTGCCAGCAGCACCCGGAATAGCGAGAAGGGGAATGAGCAGTTCTTC. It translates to CASSTRNSEKGNEQFF.

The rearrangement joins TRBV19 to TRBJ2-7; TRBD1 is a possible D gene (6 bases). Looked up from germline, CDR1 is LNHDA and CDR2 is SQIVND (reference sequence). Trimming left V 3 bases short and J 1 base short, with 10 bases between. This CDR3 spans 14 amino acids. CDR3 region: CASSISGDSYEQYF. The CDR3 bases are TGTGCCAGTAGTATTTCAGGGGATTCCTACGAGCAGTACTTC.

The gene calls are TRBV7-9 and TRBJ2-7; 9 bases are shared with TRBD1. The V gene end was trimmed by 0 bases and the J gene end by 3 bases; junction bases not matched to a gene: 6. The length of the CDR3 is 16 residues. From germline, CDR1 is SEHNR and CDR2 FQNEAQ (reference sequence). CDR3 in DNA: TGTGCCAGCAGCTTAGCTAAGGGACAGGGTTACTACGAGCAGTACTTC. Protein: CASSLAKGQGYYEQYF.

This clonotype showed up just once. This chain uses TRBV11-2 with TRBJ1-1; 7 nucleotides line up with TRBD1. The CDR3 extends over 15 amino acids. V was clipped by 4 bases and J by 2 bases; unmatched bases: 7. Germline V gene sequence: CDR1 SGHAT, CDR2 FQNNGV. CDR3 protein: CASSYPGQTNTEAFF. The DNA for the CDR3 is TGTGCCAGCAGCTACCCGGGACAGACTAACACTGAAGCTTTCTTT.